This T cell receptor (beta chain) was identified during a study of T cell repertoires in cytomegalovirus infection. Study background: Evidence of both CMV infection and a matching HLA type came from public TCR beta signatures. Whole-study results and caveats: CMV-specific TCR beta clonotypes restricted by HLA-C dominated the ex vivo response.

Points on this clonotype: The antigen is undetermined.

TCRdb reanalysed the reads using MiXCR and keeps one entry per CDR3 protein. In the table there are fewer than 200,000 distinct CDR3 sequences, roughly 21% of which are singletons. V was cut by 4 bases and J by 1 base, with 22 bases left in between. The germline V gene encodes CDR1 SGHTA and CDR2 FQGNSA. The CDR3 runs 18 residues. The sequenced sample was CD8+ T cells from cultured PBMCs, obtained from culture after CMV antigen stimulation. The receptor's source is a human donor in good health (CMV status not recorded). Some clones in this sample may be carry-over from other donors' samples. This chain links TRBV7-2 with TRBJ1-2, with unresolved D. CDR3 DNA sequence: TGTGCCAGCAGCTCCCGGCTCGTCCATTCGGCCTTTAACTATGGCTACACCTTC. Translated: CASSSRLVHSAFNYGYTF.